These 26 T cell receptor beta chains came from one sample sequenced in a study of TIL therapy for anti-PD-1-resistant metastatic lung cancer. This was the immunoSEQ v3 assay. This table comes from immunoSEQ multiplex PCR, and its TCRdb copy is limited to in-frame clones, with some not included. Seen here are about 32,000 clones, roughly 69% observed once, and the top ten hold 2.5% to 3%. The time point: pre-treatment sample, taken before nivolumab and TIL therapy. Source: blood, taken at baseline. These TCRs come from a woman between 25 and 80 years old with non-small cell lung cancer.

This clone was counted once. CDR3 amino acids: CASSLKGQGFFGYGYTF. The CDR3 bases are TGTGCCAGCAGTTTAAAGGGACAGGGGTTTTTTGGCTATGGCTACACCTTC. This chain joins TRBV27 and TRBJ1-2; 10 bases map to TRBD1. The ends lost 2 bases at V and 4 bases at J; junction bases unmatched: 10. This CDR3 has 17 amino acids. CDR1 MNHEY and CDR2 SMNVEV come from the germline V gene (reference sequence).

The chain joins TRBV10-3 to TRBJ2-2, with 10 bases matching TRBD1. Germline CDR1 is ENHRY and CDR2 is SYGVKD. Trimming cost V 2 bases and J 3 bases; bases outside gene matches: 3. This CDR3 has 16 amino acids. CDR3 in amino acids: CAISEPGQGDTGELFF. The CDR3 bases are TGTGCCATCAGTGAGCCCGGACAGGGGGACACCGGGGAGCTGTTTTTT.

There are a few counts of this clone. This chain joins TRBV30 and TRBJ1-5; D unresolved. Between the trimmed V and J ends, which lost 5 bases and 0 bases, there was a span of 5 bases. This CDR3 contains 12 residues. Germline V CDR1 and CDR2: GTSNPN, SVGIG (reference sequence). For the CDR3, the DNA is TGTGCCTGGCCAGATAGCAATCAGCCCCAGCATTTT. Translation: CAWPDSNQPQHF.

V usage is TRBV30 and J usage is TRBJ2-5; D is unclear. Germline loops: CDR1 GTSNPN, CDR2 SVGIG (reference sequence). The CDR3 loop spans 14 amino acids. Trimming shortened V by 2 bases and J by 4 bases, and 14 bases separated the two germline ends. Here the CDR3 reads CAWSPGIRGETQYF. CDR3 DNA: TGTGCCTGGAGTCCAGGAATCCGCGGAGAGACCCAGTACTTC.

For the CDR3, the DNA is TGTGCCAGCATTGAGGGACAGGGAAACACTGAAGCTTTCTTT. Translating gives CASIEGQGNTEAFF. J is TRBJ1-1 and V is TRBV7-9; TRBD1 matches 9 bases. Germline CDR1 and CDR2: SEHNR and FQNEAQ (reference sequence). V dropped 7 bases and J dropped 2; count of bases not matched to a gene: 5. The length of the CDR3 is 14 residues.

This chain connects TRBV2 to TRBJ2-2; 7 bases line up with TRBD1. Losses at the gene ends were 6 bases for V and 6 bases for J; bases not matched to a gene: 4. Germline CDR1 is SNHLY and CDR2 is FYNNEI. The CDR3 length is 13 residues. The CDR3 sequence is CASRDQGAGELFF. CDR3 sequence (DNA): TGTGCCAGCAGGGACCAGGGGGCCGGGGAGCTGTTTTTT.

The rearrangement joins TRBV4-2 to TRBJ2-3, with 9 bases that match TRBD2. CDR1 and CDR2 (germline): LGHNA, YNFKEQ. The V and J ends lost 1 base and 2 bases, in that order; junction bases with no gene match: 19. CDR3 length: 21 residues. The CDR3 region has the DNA TGTGCCAGCAGCCAAGTCGGGGGGTCCAAATCGACTAGCGGAAACACAGATACGCAGTATTTT. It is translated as CASSQVGGSKSTSGNTDTQYF.

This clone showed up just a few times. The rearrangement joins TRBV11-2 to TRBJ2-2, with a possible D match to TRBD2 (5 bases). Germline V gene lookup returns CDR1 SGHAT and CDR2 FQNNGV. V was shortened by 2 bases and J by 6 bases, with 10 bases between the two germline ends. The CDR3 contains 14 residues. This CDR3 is CASSLQLVSGELFF. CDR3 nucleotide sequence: TGTGCCAGCAGCTTACAACTAGTTTCCGGGGAGCTGTTTTTT.

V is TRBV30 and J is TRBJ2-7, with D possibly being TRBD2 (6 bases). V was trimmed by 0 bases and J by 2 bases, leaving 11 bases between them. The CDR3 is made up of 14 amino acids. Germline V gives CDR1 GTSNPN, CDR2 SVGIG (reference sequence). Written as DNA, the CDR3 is TGTGCCTGGAGTGTTGGGCAGCGGGCCTACGAGCAGTACTTC. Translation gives CAWSVGQRAYEQYF.

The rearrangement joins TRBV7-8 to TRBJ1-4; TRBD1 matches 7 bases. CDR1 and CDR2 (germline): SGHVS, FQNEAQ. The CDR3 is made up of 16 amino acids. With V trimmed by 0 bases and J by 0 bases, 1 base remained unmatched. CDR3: CASSLAQGATNEKLFF. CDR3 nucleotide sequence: TGTGCCAGCAGCTTAGCCCAGGGGGCAACTAATGAAAAACTGTTTTTT.

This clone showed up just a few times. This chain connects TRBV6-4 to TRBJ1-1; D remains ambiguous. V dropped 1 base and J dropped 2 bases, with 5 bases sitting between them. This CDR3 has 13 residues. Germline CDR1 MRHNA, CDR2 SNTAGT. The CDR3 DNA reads TGTGCCAGCAGTGACTACCAAAACACTGAAGCTTTCTTT. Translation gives CASSDYQNTEAFF.

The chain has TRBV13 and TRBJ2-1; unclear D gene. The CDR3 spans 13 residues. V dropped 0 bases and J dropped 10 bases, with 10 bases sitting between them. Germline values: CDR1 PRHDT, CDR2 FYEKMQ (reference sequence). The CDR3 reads CASSLGLGNEQFF. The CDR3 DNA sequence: TGTGCCAGCAGCTTAGGGTTGGGCAACGAGCAGTTCTTC.

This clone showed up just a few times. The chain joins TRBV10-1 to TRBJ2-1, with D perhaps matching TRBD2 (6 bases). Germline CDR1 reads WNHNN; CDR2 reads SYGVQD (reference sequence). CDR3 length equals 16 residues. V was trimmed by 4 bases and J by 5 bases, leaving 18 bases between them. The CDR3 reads CASSVSTRPDNNEQFF. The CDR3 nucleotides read TGCGCCAGCAGTGTCTCGACTAGGCCCGACAACAATGAGCAGTTCTTC.

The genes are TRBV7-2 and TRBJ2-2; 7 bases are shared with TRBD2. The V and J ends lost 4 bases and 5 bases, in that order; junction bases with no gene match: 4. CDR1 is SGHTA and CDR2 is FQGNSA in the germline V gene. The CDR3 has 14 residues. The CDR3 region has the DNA TGTGCCAGCAGCTCCCAACTAGCGACCGGGGAGCTGTTTTTT. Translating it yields CASSSQLATGELFF.

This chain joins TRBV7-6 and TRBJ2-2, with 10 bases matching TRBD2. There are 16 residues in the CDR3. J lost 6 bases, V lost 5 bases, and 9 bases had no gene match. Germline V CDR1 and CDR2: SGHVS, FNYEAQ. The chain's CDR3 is CASSHLAGDGAGELFF. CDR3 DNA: TGTGCCAGCAGCCACCTAGCGGGAGATGGGGCCGGGGAGCTGTTTTTT.

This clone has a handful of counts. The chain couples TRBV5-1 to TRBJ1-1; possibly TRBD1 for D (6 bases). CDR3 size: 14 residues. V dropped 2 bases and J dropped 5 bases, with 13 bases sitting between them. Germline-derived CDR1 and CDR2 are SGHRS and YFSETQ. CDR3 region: CASSFQRGETEAFF. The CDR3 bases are TGCGCCAGCAGCTTCCAAAGGGGGGAAACTGAAGCTTTCTTT.

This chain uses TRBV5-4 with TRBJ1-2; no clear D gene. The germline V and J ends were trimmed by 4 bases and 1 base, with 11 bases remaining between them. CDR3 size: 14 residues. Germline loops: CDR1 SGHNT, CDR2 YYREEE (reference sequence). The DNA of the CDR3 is TGTGCCAGCAGCATAGGGATCAATAACTATGGCTACACCTTC. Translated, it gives CASSIGINNYGYTF. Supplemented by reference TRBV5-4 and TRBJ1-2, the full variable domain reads ETGVTQSPTHLIKTRGQQVTLRCSSQSGHNTVSWYQQALGQGPQFIFQYYREEENGRGNFPPRFSGLQFPNYSSELNVNALELDDSALYLCASSIGINNYGYTFGSGTRLTVV.

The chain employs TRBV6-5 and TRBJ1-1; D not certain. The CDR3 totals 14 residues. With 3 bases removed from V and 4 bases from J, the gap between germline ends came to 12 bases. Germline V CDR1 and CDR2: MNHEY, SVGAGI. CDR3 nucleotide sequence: TGTGCCAGCAGTTATGGCGGGAGGACCACTGAAGCTTTCTTT. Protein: CASSYGGRTTEAFF.

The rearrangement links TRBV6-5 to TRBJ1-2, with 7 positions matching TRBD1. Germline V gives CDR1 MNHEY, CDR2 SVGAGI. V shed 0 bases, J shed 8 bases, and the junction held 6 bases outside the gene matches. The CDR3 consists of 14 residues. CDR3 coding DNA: TGTGCCAGCAGTTACTCTCGAGACAGGGCCGGCTACACCTTC. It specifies CASSYSRDRAGYTF.

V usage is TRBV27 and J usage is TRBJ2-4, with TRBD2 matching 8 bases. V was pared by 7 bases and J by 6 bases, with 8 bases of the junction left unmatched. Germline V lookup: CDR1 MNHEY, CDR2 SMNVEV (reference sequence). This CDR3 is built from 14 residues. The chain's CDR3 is CASTPPGLVNIQYF. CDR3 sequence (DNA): TGTGCCAGCACCCCTCCGGGACTAGTAAACATTCAGTACTTC.

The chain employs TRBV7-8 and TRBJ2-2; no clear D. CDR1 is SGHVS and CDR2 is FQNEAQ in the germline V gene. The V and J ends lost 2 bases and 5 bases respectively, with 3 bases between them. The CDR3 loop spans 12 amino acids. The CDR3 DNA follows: TGTGCCAGCAGCTTAAGGACCGGGGAGCTGTTTTTT. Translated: CASSLRTGELFF. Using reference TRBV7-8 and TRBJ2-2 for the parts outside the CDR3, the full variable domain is GAGVSQSPRYKVAKRGQDVALRCDPISGHVSLFWYQQALGQGPEFLTYFQNEAQLDKSGLPSDRFFAERPEGSVSTLKIQRTQQEDSAVYLCASSLRTGELFFGEGSRLTVL.

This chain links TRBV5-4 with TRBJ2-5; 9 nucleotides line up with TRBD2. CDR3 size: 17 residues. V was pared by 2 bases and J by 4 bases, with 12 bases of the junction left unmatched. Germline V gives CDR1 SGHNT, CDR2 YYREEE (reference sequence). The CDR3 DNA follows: TGTGCCAGCAGCTTACAGGGAGGCGGGAGGGCCAGAGAGACCCAGTACTTC. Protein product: CASSLQGGGRARETQYF.

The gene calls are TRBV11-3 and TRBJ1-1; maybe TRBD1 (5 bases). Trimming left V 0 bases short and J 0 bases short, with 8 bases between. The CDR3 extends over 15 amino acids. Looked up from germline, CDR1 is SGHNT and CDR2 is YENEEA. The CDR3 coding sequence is TGTGCCAGCAGCTTAGAGGCGGACATGAACACTGAAGCTTTCTTT. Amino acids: CASSLEADMNTEAFF.

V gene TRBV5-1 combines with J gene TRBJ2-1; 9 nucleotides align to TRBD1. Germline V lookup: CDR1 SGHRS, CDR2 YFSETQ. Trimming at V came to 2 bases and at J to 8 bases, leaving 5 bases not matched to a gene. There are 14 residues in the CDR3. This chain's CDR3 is CASSFGTGLDEQFF. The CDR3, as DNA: TGCGCCAGCAGCTTCGGGACAGGGCTTGATGAGCAGTTCTTC.

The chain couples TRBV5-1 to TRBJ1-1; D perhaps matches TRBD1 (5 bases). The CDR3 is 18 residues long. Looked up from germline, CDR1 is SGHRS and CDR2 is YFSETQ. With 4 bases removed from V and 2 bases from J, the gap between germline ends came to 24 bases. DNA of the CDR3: TGCGCCAGCAGCACCGGACAAACCACGAGGGCCTTCAACACTGAAGCTTTCTTT. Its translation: CASSTGQTTRAFNTEAFF.

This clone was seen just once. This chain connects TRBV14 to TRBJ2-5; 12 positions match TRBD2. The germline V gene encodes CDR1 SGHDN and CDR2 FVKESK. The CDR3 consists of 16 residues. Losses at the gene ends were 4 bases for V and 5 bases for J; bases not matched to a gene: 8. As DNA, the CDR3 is TGTGCCAGCAGCCCTAGCGGGAGGGCCTCGCGGGAGACCCAGTACTTC. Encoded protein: CASSPSGRASRETQYF. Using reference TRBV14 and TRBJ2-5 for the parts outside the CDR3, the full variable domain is EAGVTQFPSHSVIEKGQTVTLRCDPISGHDNLYWYRRVMGKEIKFLLHFVKESKQDESGMPNNRFLAERTGGTYSTLKVQPAELEDSGVYFCASSPSGRASRETQYFGPGTRLLVL.